This T cell receptor beta chain is from a study of CD8 T cells in ankylosing spondylitis. Study observations and caveats: There was a TCR beta motif, made of eight highly homologous variants, that appeared characteristic of ankylosing spondylitis blood. From matched ankylosing spondylitis synovial fluid, disease-linked clones were reportedly recovered at significantly enriched levels.

On this clonotype: Its matching antigen is unknown.

The CDR3 is made up of 16 amino acids. V lost 0 bases to trimming and J lost 3 bases, with 14 bases between them. TCRdb passed the 5' RACE reads through MiXCR, listing each CDR3 protein once. The data contain approximately 220,000 distinct CDR3 sequences, around 19% of them seen just once; the ten biggest clones take up approximately 46%. This chain joins TRBV12-3 or TRBV12-4 and TRBJ1-2; the D gene is possibly TRBD1 (5 bases). Sequenced: blood, either unsorted or a sorted T cell fraction (not recorded which). This TCR derives from a male donor with ankylosing spondylitis. CDR3 amino acids: CASSLAGGGVDYGYTF. CDR3 DNA sequence: TGTGCCAGCAGTTTAGCGGGCGGAGGGGTGGACTATGGCTACACCTTC.